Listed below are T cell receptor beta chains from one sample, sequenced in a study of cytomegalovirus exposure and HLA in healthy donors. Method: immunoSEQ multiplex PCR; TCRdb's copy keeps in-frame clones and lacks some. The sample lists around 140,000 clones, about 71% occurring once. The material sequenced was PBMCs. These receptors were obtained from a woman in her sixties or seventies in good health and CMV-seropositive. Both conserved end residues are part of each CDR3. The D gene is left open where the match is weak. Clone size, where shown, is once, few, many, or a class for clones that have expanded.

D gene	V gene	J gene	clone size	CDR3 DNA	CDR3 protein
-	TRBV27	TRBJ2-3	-	TGTGCCACCCCCGAGAGCACAGATACGCAGTATTTT	CATPESTDTQYF
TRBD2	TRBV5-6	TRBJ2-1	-	TGTGCCAGCAGCGGGACTAGCGGATACAATGAGCAGTTCTTC	CASSGTSGYNEQFF
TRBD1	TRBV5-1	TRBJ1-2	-	TGCGCCAGCAGCTTGGCTCGACAGGGGGCAGATGGCTACACCTTC	CASSLARQGADGYTF
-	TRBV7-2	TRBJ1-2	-	TGTGCCAGCAGCTTCAAGGGGCAGAACTATGGCTACACCTTC	CASSFKGQNYGYTF
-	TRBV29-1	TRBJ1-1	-	TGCAGCGCCCAGGGTCGGACTGAAGCTTTCTTT	CSAQGRTEAFF
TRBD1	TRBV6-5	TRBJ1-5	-	TGTGCCAGCAGCCCTGACAGGGTTCGGGGTCAGCCCCAGCATTTT	CASSPDRVRGQPQHF
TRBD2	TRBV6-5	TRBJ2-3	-	TGTGCCAGCAGCTCGGGAGGCCACACAGATACGCAGTATTTT	CASSSGGHTDTQYF
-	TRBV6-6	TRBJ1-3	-	TGTGCCAGCACCAGCTCTGGAAACACCATATATTTT	CASTSSGNTIYF
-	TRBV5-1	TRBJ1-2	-	TGCGCCAGCAGCCCGGAAGGGGGTAACTATGGCTACACCTTC	CASSPEGGNYGYTF
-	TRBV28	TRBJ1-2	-	TGTGCCAGCAGACCGCAGGGTTGGGATGGCTACACCTTC	CASRPQGWDGYTF
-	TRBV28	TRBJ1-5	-	TGTGCCAGCAGTTCGGACAATAAGCCTGGTCAGCCCCAGCATTTT	CASSSDNKPGQPQHF
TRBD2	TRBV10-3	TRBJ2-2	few	TGTGCCATCAGTGAGTTGTCAGGGAGGGACACCGGGGAGCTGTTTTTT	CAISELSGRDTGELFF
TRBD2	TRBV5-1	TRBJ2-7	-	TGCGCCAGCAGCACCGGACTAGCGGGAGTGTGGGAGCAGTACTTC	CASSTGLAGVWEQYF
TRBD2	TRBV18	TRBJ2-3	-	TGTGCCAGCTCCCTCGGACTAGCAGTCACAGATACGCAGTATTTT	CASSLGLAVTDTQYF
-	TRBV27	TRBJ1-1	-	TGTGCCAGCAGTTTGGAGGGTTTAGGAACTGAAGCTTTCTTT	CASSLEGLGTEAFF
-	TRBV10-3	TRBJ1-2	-	TGTGCCATCAGTGCGGGGGAATATGGCTACACCTTC	CAISAGEYGYTF
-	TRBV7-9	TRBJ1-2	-	TGTGCCAGCAGCTTAGCGGGGACCGGGGGCTATGGCTACACCTTC	CASSLAGTGGYGYTF
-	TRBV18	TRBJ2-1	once	TGTGCCAGCTCACCCCTCGGAGGGCCGAGGAATGAGCAGTTCTTC	CASSPLGGPRNEQFF
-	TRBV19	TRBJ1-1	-	TGTGCCAGTAGTAAATCCGGGACACCGAACACTGAAGCTTTCTTT	CASSKSGTPNTEAFF
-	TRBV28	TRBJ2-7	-	TGTGCCAGCAGCTTACAGGGTGGGTCCTACGAGCAGTACTTC	CASSLQGGSYEQYF
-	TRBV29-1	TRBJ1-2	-	TGCAGCGTTGAAGATAGGGGCCGACATGGCTACACCTTC	CSVEDRGRHGYTF
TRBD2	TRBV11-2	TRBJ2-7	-	TGTGCCAGCAGCTTAGCTTCGGGGACTAGCGGGTCGGTCTACGAGCAGTACTTC	CASSLASGTSGSVYEQYF
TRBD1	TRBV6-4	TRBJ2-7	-	TGTGCCAGCAGTTGGCACAGGGGGCACGAGCAGTACTTC	CASSWHRGHEQYF
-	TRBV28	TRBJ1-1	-	TGTGCCAGCTTGAGGGGGAGCACTGAAGCTTTCTTT	CASLRGSTEAFF
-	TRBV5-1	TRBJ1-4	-	TGCGCCAGCAGCTTGGGTCCAAACGGCGGTGAAAAACTGTTTTTT	CASSLGPNGGEKLFF
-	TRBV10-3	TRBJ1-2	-	TGTGCCACCACAGGAACTAACTATGGCTACACCTTC	CATTGTNYGYTF
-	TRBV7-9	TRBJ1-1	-	TGTGCCAGCAGCTTAGAGGGGGTTAACACTGAAGCTTTCTTT	CASSLEGVNTEAFF
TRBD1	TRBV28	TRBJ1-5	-	TGTGCCAGCAGAGCTACAGGGGGCTTAAGCAATCAGCCCCAGCATTTT	CASRATGGLSNQPQHF
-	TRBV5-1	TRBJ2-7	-	TGCGCCAGCAGCTTGGCGGGGAGATCCTACGAGCAGTACTTC	CASSLAGRSYEQYF
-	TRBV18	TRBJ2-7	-	TGTGCCAGCTCACCATCACAGGGTGGGTACGAGCAGTACTTC	CASSPSQGGYEQYF
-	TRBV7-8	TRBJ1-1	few	TGTGCCAGCAGCTTAGGGCAGGGGATAACTGAAGCTTTCTTT	CASSLGQGITEAFF
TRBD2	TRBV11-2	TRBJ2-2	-	TGTGCCAGCAGCTTAGAGGGGAGGGGGAACACCGGGGAGCTGTTTTTT	CASSLEGRGNTGELFF
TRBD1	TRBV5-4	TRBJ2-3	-	TGTGCCAGCAGTCTGGACAGGGGGCAGACAGATACGCAGTATTTT	CASSLDRGQTDTQYF
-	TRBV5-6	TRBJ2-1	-	TGTGCCAGCAGCATCGGACGGACTTCGGTCAAGAGTGAGCAGTTCTTC	CASSIGRTSVKSEQFF
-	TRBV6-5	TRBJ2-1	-	TGTGCCAGCAGTTACTCGTCGGGGGATATTGAGCAGTTCTTC	CASSYSSGDIEQFF
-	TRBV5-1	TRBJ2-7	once	TGCGCCAGCAGCTGGGGGGACAGAACGGCCTACGAGCAGTACTTC	CASSWGDRTAYEQYF
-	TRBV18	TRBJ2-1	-	TGTGCCAGCTCACCATTTCTTCCCTCGTCCTCCTACAATGAGCAGTTCTTC	CASSPFLPSSSYNEQFF
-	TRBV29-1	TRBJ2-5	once	TGCAGCGTTCTAGAGATTGGCGAGACCCAGTACTTC	CSVLEIGETQYF
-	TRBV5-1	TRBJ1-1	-	TGCGCCAGCAGCGCGCCTTTGGGGGGCACTGAAGCTTTCTTT	CASSAPLGGTEAFF
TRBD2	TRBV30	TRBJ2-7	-	TGTGCCTGGAGTGGAGGGACTAGCGGGAGCTACGAGCAGTACTTC	CAWSGGTSGSYEQYF
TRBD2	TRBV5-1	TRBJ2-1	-	TGCGCCAGCAGCGCTTCCGGACTAGCGGGTAACCCGAGCTCCTACAATGAGCAGTTCTTC	CASSASGLAGNPSSYNEQFF
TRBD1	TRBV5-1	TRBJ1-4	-	TGCGCCAGCAGCTTGTCGGGACAGGGTGAAAAACTGTTTTTT	CASSLSGQGEKLFF
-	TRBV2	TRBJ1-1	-	TGTGCCAGCAGTGTCCAGGGAACGAACACTGAAGCTTTCTTT	CASSVQGTNTEAFF
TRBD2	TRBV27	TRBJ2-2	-	TGTGCCAGCAGACCTAGCGGGGCGAACACCGGGGAGCTGTTTTTT	CASRPSGANTGELFF
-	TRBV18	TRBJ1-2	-	TGTGCCAGCTCACGAGAAGGCAGGGATAATGGCTACACCTTC	CASSREGRDNGYTF
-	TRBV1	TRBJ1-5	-	TGCACCAGCAGCCAAGAAAGGGGGCACGGCAATCAGCCCCAGCATTTT	CTSSQERGHGNQPQHF
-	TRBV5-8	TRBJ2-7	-	TGTGCCAGCAGCCCAGGACTCGCATCCTACGAGCAGTACTTC	CASSPGLASYEQYF
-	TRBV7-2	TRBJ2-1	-	TGTGCCAGCAGCTCCAGGACGGAGGGTGAGCAGTTCTTC	CASSSRTEGEQFF
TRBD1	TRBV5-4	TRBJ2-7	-	TGTGCCAGCAGCCTGGGACAGGGCCCATACGAGCAGTACTTC	CASSLGQGPYEQYF
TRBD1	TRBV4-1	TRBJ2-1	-	TGCGCCAGCAGCCAAGACAGGGGGCGAGAGGGTGAGCAGTTCTTC	CASSQDRGREGEQFF
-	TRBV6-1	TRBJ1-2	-	TGTGCCAGCAGTGACCAGGGGAACTATGGCTACACCTTC	CASSDQGNYGYTF
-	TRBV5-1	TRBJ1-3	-	TGCGCCAGCAGCACTGGACAGACAGCCTCTGGAAACACCATATATTTT	CASSTGQTASGNTIYF
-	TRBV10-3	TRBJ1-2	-	TGTGCCATCAACCAGGGGAGGGGGGACTATGGCTACACCTTC	CAINQGRGDYGYTF
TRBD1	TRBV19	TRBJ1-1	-	TGTGCCAGTAGTATTACAGGGGGAAGAGGTGAAGCTTTCTTT	CASSITGGRGEAFF
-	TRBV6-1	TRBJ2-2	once	TGTGCCAGCAGTGCCTCAGGACTGAGAACCGGGGAGCTGTTTTTT	CASSASGLRTGELFF
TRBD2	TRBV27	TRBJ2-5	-	TGTGCCAGCAGTTTTGGGTCTAGCGGGAGGTCGGCAGAGACCCAGTACTTC	CASSFGSSGRSAETQYF
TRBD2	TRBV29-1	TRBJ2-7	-	TGCAGCGCCCTGGGGAGGGCTTCCTACGAGCAGTACTTC	CSALGRASYEQYF
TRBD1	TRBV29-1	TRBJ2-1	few	TGCAGCGTGCGGGGACAGGGGGTCTATGAGCAGTTCTTC	CSVRGQGVYEQFF
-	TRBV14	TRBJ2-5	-	TGTGCCAGCAGCCAGCCGAACAGGTTGTTGTACTTC	CASSQPNRLLYF